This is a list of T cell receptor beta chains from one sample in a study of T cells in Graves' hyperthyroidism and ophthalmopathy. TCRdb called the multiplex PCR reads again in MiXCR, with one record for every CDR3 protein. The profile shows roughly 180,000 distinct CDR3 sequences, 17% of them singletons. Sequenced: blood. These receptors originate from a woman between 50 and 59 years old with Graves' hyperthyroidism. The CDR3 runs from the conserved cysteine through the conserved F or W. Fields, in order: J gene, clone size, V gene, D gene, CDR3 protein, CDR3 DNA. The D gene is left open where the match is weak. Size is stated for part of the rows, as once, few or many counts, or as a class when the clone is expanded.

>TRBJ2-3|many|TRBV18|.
CASSGGAADTQYF
TGTGCCAGCTCAGGGGGAGCAGCTGATACGCAGTATTTT
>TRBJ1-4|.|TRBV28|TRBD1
CASSHRDREKLFF
TGTGCCAGCAGCCACCGGGACAGGGAAAAACTGTTTTTT
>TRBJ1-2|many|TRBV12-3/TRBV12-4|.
CASSLQTGSGYTF
TGTGCCAGCAGTTTACAGACCGGGAGTGGCTACACCTTC
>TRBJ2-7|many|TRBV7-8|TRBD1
CASSADRGSEQYF
TGTGCCAGCAGCGCGGACAGGGGTTCAGAACAGTACTTC
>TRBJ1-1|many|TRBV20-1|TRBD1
CSATTGGTEAFF
TGCAGTGCTACGACAGGGGGCACTGAAGCTTTCTTT
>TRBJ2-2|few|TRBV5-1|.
CASSLIQTELTGELFF
TGCGCCAGCAGCCTGATCCAGACGGAGCTAACCGGGGAGCTGTTTTTT
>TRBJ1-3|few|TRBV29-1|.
CSGQSAGNTIYF
TGCAGCGGGCAGTCAGCTGGAAACACCATATATTTT
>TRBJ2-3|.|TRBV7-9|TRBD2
CASSLRESNTDTQYF
TGTGCCAGCAGCTTGCGGGAGTCGAACACAGATACGCAGTATTTT
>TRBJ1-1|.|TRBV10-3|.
CAIASWETANTEAFF
TGTGCCATCGCGTCGTGGGAAACGGCGAACACTGAAGCTTTCTTT
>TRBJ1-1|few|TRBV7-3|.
CASSADSNTEAFF
TGTGCCAGCAGCGCCGACAGTAACACTGAAGCTTTCTTT
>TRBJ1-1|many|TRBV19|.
CASSNARGQRNTEAFF
TGTGCCAGTAGTAATGCACGGGGGCAGAGGAACACTGAAGCTTTCTTT
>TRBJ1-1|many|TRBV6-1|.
CASSSGHKNTEAFF
TGTGCCAGCAGTTCCGGACATAAGAACACTGAAGCTTTCTTT
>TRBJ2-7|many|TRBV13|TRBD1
CASSTTDRTSNEQYF
TGTGCCAGCAGCACCACGGACAGGACGTCTAACGAGCAGTACTTC
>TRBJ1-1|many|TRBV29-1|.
CSVVSNTEAFF
TGCAGCGTTGTATCGAACACTGAAGCTTTCTTT
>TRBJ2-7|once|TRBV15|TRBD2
CATSSRSGRSSYEQYF
TGTGCCACCAGCAGTCGCAGCGGGAGGTCATCCTACGAGCAGTACTTC
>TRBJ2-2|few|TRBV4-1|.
CASSEGGRVGQLFF
TGCGCCAGCAGCGAAGGGGGGAGGGTGGGGCAGCTGTTTTTT
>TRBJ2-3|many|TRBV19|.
CASSPRQTSTDTQYF
TGTGCCAGTAGTCCAAGACAGACTAGCACAGATACGCAGTATTTT